These 19 T cell receptor beta chains originate from one sample sequenced in a study of T cells after yellow fever vaccination. TCRdb re-derived calls from the 5' RACE reads in MiXCR, one entry per CDR3 protein. The sample shows 300,000 to 400,000 distinct CDR3 sequences, about 9.5% of them seen only once. Sequenced material: PBMCs, taken on the day of the first yellow fever vaccination. Receptor source: a man aged 18 to 35 who received the YFV17D yellow fever vaccine.

This clonotype was seen many times. This chain joins TRBV7-8 and TRBJ1-1, with a possible D match to TRBD1 (6 bases). Per the germline V gene, CDR1 is SGHVS and CDR2 is FQNEAQ. V dropped 0 bases and J dropped 8 bases, with 13 bases sitting between them. CDR3 size: 14 residues. CDR3 bases: TGTGCCAGCAGCTTAGCCAGGGGCCGGATGGAAGCTTTCTTT. Protein sequence: CASSLARGRMEAFF.

This clonotype was found many times. The CDR3 DNA is TGTGCCAGCACTGCCGGACAGTATAATTCACCCCTCCACTTT. It encodes CASTAGQYNSPLHF. The chain joins TRBV27 to TRBJ1-6; the D gene is possibly TRBD1 (6 bases). Germline loops: CDR1 MNHEY, CDR2 SMNVEV (reference sequence). The CDR3 length is 14 residues. V was shortened by 7 bases and J by 4 bases, with 11 bases between the two germline ends.

A few counts support this clonotype. CDR3 coding DNA: TGTGCCAGCAGCGTAGGACGGATGGGGAATACTGAAGCTTTCTTT. Its protein product is CASSVGRMGNTEAFF. The chain carries TRBV9 and TRBJ1-1, with D unresolved. With 0 bases removed from V and 5 bases from J, the gap between germline ends came to 14 bases. The CDR3 has 15 amino acids. The germline gives CDR1 SGDLS, CDR2 YYNGEE.

This clonotype was detected a few times. This chain connects TRBV20-1 to TRBJ2-7, with TRBD1 identical over 7 bases. This CDR3 is 13 amino acids long. J gave up 4 bases and V 1 base, and 4 bases lay outside the gene matches. Germline V gives CDR1 DFQATT, CDR2 SNEGSKA (reference sequence). CDR3 DNA sequence: TGCAGTGCTAGAGGACACAGGGGTTACGAGCAGTACGTC. Its protein product is CSARGHRGYEQYV.

The chain joins TRBV6-6 to TRBJ1-1; D might be TRBD1 (6 bases). V lost 8 bases to trimming and J lost 11 bases, with 21 bases between them. Germline V gene sequence: CDR1 MNHNY, CDR2 SVGAGI (reference sequence). The CDR3 covers 13 residues. The CDR3 bases are TGTGCCAGCCTGAAGGGACATTTTGATTGGGCTTTCTTT. Protein sequence: CASLKGHFDWAFF.

As DNA, the CDR3 is TGTGCCACCAGCAGAGATCTTATAGGTGGAAACACCATATATTTT. This codes for CATSRDLIGGNTIYF. The chain couples TRBV15 to TRBJ1-3; D gene uncertain. From germline, CDR1 is LNHNV and CDR2 YYDKDF (reference sequence). V lost 0 bases and J lost 3, with 9 bases in between. There are 15 residues in the CDR3.

This clonotype has only a few counts. The chain carries TRBV25-1 and TRBJ2-1; no definite D call. CDR3 size: 14 residues. The germline V and J ends were trimmed by 6 bases and 4 bases, with 13 bases remaining between them. In germline, CDR1 is MGHDK, CDR2 SYGVNS. The CDR3 coding sequence is TGTGCCAGCAGATCAAGAGCCACTTACAATGAGCAGTTCTTC. Its protein is CASRSRATYNEQFF.

With respect to this clonotype: One junction end does not reproduce the germline sequence, and a read error may be involved. This chain links TRBV7-7 with TRBJ2-5; D ambiguous. The CDR3 totals 14 residues. Germline CDR1 and CDR2: SSHAT and FNYEAQ (reference sequence). In DNA form, the CDR3 reads TGTGCTAGCAGCTTAGACGGCACCCACGCGCCCCAGTACTTC. It specifies CASSLDGTHAPQYF. Complete variable domain (other parts from reference TRBV7-7 and TRBJ2-5): GAGVSQSPRYKVTKRGQDVTLRCDPISSHATLYWYQQALGQGPEFLTYFNYEAQPDKSGLPSDRFSAERPEGSISTLTIQRTEQRDSAMYRCASSLDGTHAPQYFGPGTRLLVL.

The chain recombines TRBV5-1 with TRBJ2-3; TRBD1 matches at 9 bases. Germline assignment: CDR1 SGHRS and CDR2 YFSETQ. The CDR3 is made up of 15 amino acids. With V trimmed by 4 bases and J by 4 bases, 7 bases remained unmatched. In DNA, the CDR3 is TGCGCCAGCAGCGCCGGGACAGGGACGGCAGATACGCAGTATTTT. This sequence encodes CASSAGTGTADTQYF.

CDR3 in amino acids: CATGGQGAGEQFF. The CDR3 DNA follows: TGTGCCACCGGCGGACAGGGGGCAGGTGAGCAGTTCTTC. The J gene is TRBJ2-1, the V gene TRBV24-1; TRBD1 aligns across 11 bases. The CDR3 is 13 residues long. V gave up 9 bases and J gave up 9 bases; unmatched junction bases: 6. Germline CDR1 KGHDR, CDR2 SFDVKD.

The DNA for the CDR3 is TGTGCCAGCAGTCCCGGTTGGCCCTACAATGAGCAGTTCTTC. It translates to CASSPGWPYNEQFF. This rearrangement joins TRBV6-2 or TRBV6-3 to TRBJ2-1, with unresolved D. V lost 5 bases and J 2 bases, leaving 10 bases between the germline ends. Germline CDR1 is MNHEY and CDR2 is SVGEGT. There are 14 residues in the CDR3.

This chain links TRBV24-1 with TRBJ2-3; D gene unclear. V gave up 7 bases and J gave up 1 base, with 8 bases separating them. Germline-derived CDR1 and CDR2 are KGHDR and SFDVKD. The CDR3 is 13 amino acids. The CDR3 DNA is TGTGCCACCAGCTCCAAGGGCACAGATACGCAGTATTTT. It codes for CATSSKGTDTQYF.

The table lists this clonotype with a few counts. The chain couples TRBV2 to TRBJ2-7; 8 bases fit TRBD1. Germline V gene data show CDR1 as SNHLY and CDR2 as FYNNEI. The junction had 10 bases not matched to a gene; V was cut back by 10 bases and J by 5 bases. The CDR3 is made up of 13 amino acids. CDR3 sequence reads: CATMDRVGNEQYF. DNA for the CDR3: TGTGCCACCATGGACAGGGTTGGTAACGAGCAGTACTTC.

The chain uses TRBV30 and TRBJ2-1; TRBD2 might be the D (5 bases). V was shortened by 4 bases and J by 12 bases, with 16 bases between the two germline ends. From germline, CDR1 is GTSNPN and CDR2 SVGIG (reference sequence). The length of the CDR3 is 12 residues. CDR3 sequence reads: CAWTVGPRGQFF. As DNA, the CDR3 is TGTGCCTGGACCGTTGGGCCTCGGGGGCAGTTCTTC.

The chain links TRBV11-3 to TRBJ1-1; 7 nucleotides agree with TRBD1. This CDR3 region has 13 residues. V shed 5 bases, J shed 7 bases, and the junction held 7 bases outside the gene matches. The germline CDR1 and CDR2 sequences are SGHNT and YENEEA. As DNA, the CDR3 is TGTGCCAGCAGCGGCAGGGGGTCAAATGAAGCTTTCTTT. This codes for CASSGRGSNEAFF.

This clonotype was detected a few times. The V and J genes are TRBV5-1 and TRBJ1-1; 9 bases agree with TRBD1. V lost 3 bases, J lost 1 base, and 4 bases stayed unmatched. The CDR3 contains 15 residues. CDR1 is SGHRS and CDR2 is YFSETQ in the germline V gene. The CDR3 loop reads CASSWQGQGNTEAFF. Written as DNA, the CDR3 is TGCGCCAGCAGCTGGCAGGGACAGGGGAACACTGAAGCTTTCTTT.

CDR3 residues: CSARESSRADEQYV. CDR3 DNA: TGCAGTGCTAGAGAATCGTCAAGGGCAGACGAGCAGTACGTC. This rearrangement joins TRBV20-1 to TRBJ2-7; D not resolved. Germline-derived CDR1 and CDR2 are DFQATT and SNEGSKA (reference sequence). V lost 0 bases and J 5 bases, leaving 14 bases between the germline ends. The CDR3 contains 14 residues.

This clonotype was observed a few times. The chain combines TRBV2 with TRBJ2-3; no firm D call. The CDR3 is 13 residues long. The V end lost 1 base, the J end lost 8 bases, and 10 bases lay between the germline ends. Germline V gene data show CDR1 as SNHLY and CDR2 as FYNNEI. Here the CDR3 reads CASSEVDGGTQYF. CDR3 in DNA: TGTGCCAGCAGTGAAGTTGACGGCGGTACGCAGTATTTT.

The J gene is TRBJ2-1, the V gene TRBV6-5; a possible D gene is TRBD2 (6 bases). The CDR3 sequence is 14 residues long. Looked up from germline, CDR1 is MNHEY and CDR2 is SVGAGI. V was cut by 0 bases and J by 7 bases, with 10 bases left in between. In DNA, the CDR3 is TGTGCCAGCAGTTACTCGCGGGGCAATAATGAGCAGTTCTTC. It encodes CASSYSRGNNEQFF.